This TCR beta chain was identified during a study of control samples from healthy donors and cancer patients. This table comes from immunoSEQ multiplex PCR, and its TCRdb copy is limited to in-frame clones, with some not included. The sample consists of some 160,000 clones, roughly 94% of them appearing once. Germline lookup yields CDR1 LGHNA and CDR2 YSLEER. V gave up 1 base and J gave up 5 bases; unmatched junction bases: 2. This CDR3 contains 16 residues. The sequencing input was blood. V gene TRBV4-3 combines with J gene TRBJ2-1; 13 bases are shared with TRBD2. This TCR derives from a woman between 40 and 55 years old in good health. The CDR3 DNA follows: TGCGCCAGCAGCCAAGGACTAGCGGGAGGAAACAATGAGCAGTTCTTC. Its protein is CASSQGLAGGNNEQFF.